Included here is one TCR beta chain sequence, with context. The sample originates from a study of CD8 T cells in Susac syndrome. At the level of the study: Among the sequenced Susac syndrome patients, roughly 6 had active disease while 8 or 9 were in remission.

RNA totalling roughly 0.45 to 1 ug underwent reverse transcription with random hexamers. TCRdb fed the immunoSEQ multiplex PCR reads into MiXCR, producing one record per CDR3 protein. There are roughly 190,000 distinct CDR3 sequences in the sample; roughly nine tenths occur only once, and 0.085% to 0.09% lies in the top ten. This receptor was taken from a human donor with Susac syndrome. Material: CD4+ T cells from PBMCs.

The CDR3 is CASSLKSDLAETQYF. CDR3 DNA: TGTGCCAGCAGTTTAAAGTCTGATCTGGCAGAGACCCAGTACTTC. The V gene is TRBV12-3 or TRBV12-4, the J gene TRBJ2-5; D is unclear. The CDR3 is made up of 15 amino acids. Trimming removed 2 bases at V and 4 bases at J, with 14 bases between.